The 29 T cell receptor beta chains listed next were all sequenced from one sample in a study of beta chain features in type 1 diabetes. The entirety of the isolated RNA underwent reverse transcription, so expressed TCRB transcripts were sequenced. TCRdb's copy holds only in-frame clones and misses some; the assay was immunoSEQ multiplex PCR. The data show a few hundred thousand clones, 25% to 30% seen once. The sequencing sample was made of central memory CD4+ T cells from blood. These receptors were taken from a man aged 25 to 40 in good health.

The J gene is TRBJ2-5, the V gene TRBV10-3, with a weak D call TRBD2 (5 bases). Between the trimmed V and J ends, which lost 4 bases and 5 bases, there was a span of 14 bases. The V gene's germline CDR1 is ENHRY and CDR2 SYGVKD. This CDR3 spans 14 amino acids. The CDR3 region is CAISGTSWAETQYF. The CDR3, as DNA: TGTGCCATCAGTGGAACTAGTTGGGCGGAGACCCAGTACTTC.

This clone showed up just a few times. This chain links TRBV5-1 with TRBJ2-5; D possibly uses TRBD1 or TRBD2 (5 bases each). Germline CDR1 is SGHRS and CDR2 is YFSETQ. Trimming pared 0 bases from V and 4 bases from J, leaving 10 bases between. This CDR3 is built from 14 residues. The CDR3, as DNA: TGCGCCAGCAGCTTGGGAGGGGACGGAGAGACCCAGTACTTC. Translated: CASSLGGDGETQYF. The full variable domain, completed using reference TRBV5-1 and TRBJ2-5, is KAGVTQTPRYLIKTRGQQVTLSCSPISGHRSVSWYQQTPGQGLQFLFEYFSETQRNKGNFPGRFSGRQFSNSRSEMNVSTLELGDSALYLCASSLGGDGETQYFGPGTRLLVL.

This clone was seen a few times. The CDR3 loop is CASRTGEDTQYF. The CDR3 DNA reads as TGTGCCAGTAGAACCGGGGAAGATACGCAGTATTTT. The chain links TRBV19 to TRBJ2-3, with D possibly TRBD2 on 5 matching bases. The ends were cut back, 6 bases at V and 5 bases at J, with 9 bases in the middle. The germline V gene encodes CDR1 LNHDA and CDR2 SQIVND (reference sequence). This CDR3 contains 12 residues.

This clone was seen a handful of times. The chain couples TRBV9 to TRBJ2-7; 12 bases agree with TRBD1. Germline values: CDR1 SGDLS, CDR2 YYNGEE. The CDR3 has 14 residues. J was trimmed by 2 bases and V by 4 bases; bases with no gene match: 1. CDR3 region: CASSRDRGPYEQYF. CDR3 coding DNA: TGTGCCAGCAGCCGGGACAGGGGGCCCTACGAGCAGTACTTC.

The chain couples TRBV28 to TRBJ1-2; 9 bases map to TRBD1. Germline loops: CDR1 MDHEN, CDR2 SYDVKM. The CDR3 has 12 residues. V trimming: 5 bases; J trimming: 10 bases; junction bases outside the gene matches: 5. The CDR3 DNA reads TGTGCCAGCAGTCGGACAGGGGATGACTACACCTTC. It codes for CASSRTGDDYTF.

J is TRBJ1-5 and V is TRBV5-1, with D hard to call. This CDR3 has 13 residues. Germline V CDR1 and CDR2: SGHRS, YFSETQ. V shed 2 bases and J shed 3 bases, with 6 bases lying between them. The CDR3 bases are TGCGCCAGCAGCTTAGATTACAATCAGCCCCAGCATTTT. Translated, it gives CASSLDYNQPQHF.

The gene calls are TRBV7-8 and TRBJ1-6; 7 nucleotides match TRBD1. CDR1 and CDR2 (germline): SGHVS, FQNEAQ. The CDR3 runs 15 residues. J gave up 7 bases and V 4 bases, and 7 bases lay outside the gene matches. The CDR3 is CASSSRTGGNSPLHF. The CDR3 coding sequence is TGTGCCAGCAGCTCCAGGACAGGAGGGAATTCACCCCTCCACTTT.

The sample holds a few counts of this clone. The chain couples TRBV20-1 to TRBJ2-7; 8 nucleotides align to TRBD1. This CDR3 contains 11 residues. V lost 5 bases to trimming and J lost 6 bases; unmatched junction nucleotides: 3. The V gene's germline CDR1 is DFQATT and CDR2 SNEGSKA (reference sequence). The CDR3 DNA is TGCAGTGCTTTACAGGGGGGCGAGCAGTACTTC. Encoded protein: CSALQGGEQYF.

There are many counts of this clone. The J gene is TRBJ2-7, the V gene TRBV9; 12 bases match TRBD2. CDR1 and CDR2 (germline): SGDLS, YYNGEE. The CDR3 consists of 16 residues. V lost 4 bases, J lost 5 bases, and 10 bases stayed unmatched. As DNA, the CDR3 is TGTGCCAGCAGCCCCCAGCTAGCGGGAGGGCACCACGAGCAGTACTTC. The encoded protein is CASSPQLAGGHHEQYF.

The chain joins TRBV10-3 to TRBJ2-1; D gene uncertain. The germline gives CDR1 ENHRY, CDR2 SYGVKD. Trimming left V 3 bases short and J 12 bases short, with 9 bases between. CDR3 length: 11 residues. The CDR3 loop is CAISERNAQFF. The CDR3 nucleotides read TGTGCCATCAGTGAAAGGAACGCGCAGTTCTTC.

J is TRBJ1-2 and V is TRBV28; TRBD1 matches 10 bases. From germline, CDR1 is MDHEN and CDR2 SYDVKM. This CDR3 has 12 amino acids. The ends lost 6 bases at V and 7 bases at J; junction bases unmatched: 2. The CDR3 protein is CASSWDRGGYTF. CDR3 in DNA: TGTGCCAGCAGCTGGGACAGGGGTGGCTACACCTTC.

V and J are TRBV6-1 and TRBJ1-5, with D unclear. CDR3 length: 14 amino acids. Trimming took 4 bases from V and 4 from J, leaving 11 bases between them. CDR1 and CDR2 (germline): MNHNS, SASEGT. This CDR3 reads CASSGRANNQPQHF. The CDR3 DNA sequence: TGTGCCAGCAGTGGAAGGGCCAATAATCAGCCCCAGCATTTT.

There are many counts of this clone. The V call is TRBV10-2, the J call TRBJ2-5; 9 bases agree with TRBD2. This CDR3 comprises 14 residues. Germline CDR1 is WSHSY and CDR2 is SAAADI. The junction had 6 bases not matched to a gene; V was cut back by 3 bases and J by 7 bases. Written as DNA, the CDR3 is TGCGCCAGCAGTGAATTAGCGGGAGAGGGGACCCAGTACTTC. It specifies CASSELAGEGTQYF.

This clone appeared a few times. The rearrangement links TRBV29-1 to TRBJ1-1; 7 bases are a match to TRBD1. The trim removed 5 bases at V and 1 base at J, leaving 4 bases unmatched. The germline CDR1 and CDR2 sequences are SQVTM and ANQGSEA. CDR3 length: 13 amino acids. For the CDR3, the DNA is TGCAGCGTTTCCCGGGACAGGAACACTGAAGCTTTCTTT. Translated, it gives CSVSRDRNTEAFF.

The chain employs TRBV7-2 and TRBJ2-3, with a possible D match to TRBD2 (5 bases). The CDR3 runs to 16 residues. Trimming removed 0 bases from V and 2 bases from J, with 12 bases in between. Germline V gene lookup returns CDR1 SGHTA and CDR2 FQGNSA. CDR3 amino acids: CASSLAAGSNTDTQYF. CDR3 coding DNA: TGTGCCAGCAGCTTAGCGGCGGGCTCCAACACAGATACGCAGTATTTT.

This chain joins TRBV29-1 and TRBJ1-1; possible D gene TRBD1, 6 bases. This CDR3 has 11 amino acids. With 1 base removed from V and 11 bases from J, the gap between germline ends came to 11 bases. Germline loops: CDR1 SQVTM, CDR2 ANQGSEA. Here the CDR3 reads CSVEGQGNAFF. CDR3 nucleotides: TGCAGCGTTGAAGGGCAGGGGAACGCTTTCTTT.

CDR3 sequence (DNA): TGTGCCAGCAGCTTATTTGTGGGAGAGACCCAGTACTTC. Translating it yields CASSLFVGETQYF. The V call is TRBV5-4, the J call TRBJ2-5; the D is unclear. Germline-derived CDR1 and CDR2 are SGHNT and YYREEE (reference sequence). This CDR3 region has 13 residues. V lost 2 bases, J lost 4 bases, and 9 bases lay in between. Complete variable domain (other parts from reference TRBV5-4 and TRBJ2-5): ETGVTQSPTHLIKTRGQQVTLRCSSQSGHNTVSWYQQALGQGPQFIFQYYREEENGRGNFPPRFSGLQFPNYSSELNVNALELDDSALYLCASSLFVGETQYFGPGTRLLVL.

This clone was recorded at least ten times. The rearrangement uses TRBV29-1 and TRBJ2-3; possible D gene TRBD2, 5 bases. CDR1 and CDR2 (germline): SQVTM, ANQGSEA. The CDR3 length is 14 residues. Trimming cost V 6 bases and J 1 base, with 14 bases left between them. The CDR3 loop reads CSVGLSTGTDTQYF. The CDR3 DNA reads as TGCAGCGTCGGACTCTCGACCGGCACAGATACGCAGTATTTT.

For the CDR3, the DNA is TGTGCCAGCAGCTTATATGCGCGGGAGGGCCGGGAGACCCAGTACTTC. Encoded protein: CASSLYAREGRETQYF. The J gene is TRBJ2-5, the V gene TRBV7-2; TRBD2 aligns across 9 bases. This CDR3 is 16 amino acids long. Trimming removed 2 bases from V and 5 bases from J; junction bases left unmatched: 9. The germline V gene encodes CDR1 SGHTA and CDR2 FQGNSA.

V gene TRBV7-2 combines with J gene TRBJ1-5, with 9 bases matching TRBD1. This CDR3 comprises 15 residues. The trim removed 5 bases at V and 4 bases at J, leaving 6 bases unmatched. Looked up from germline, CDR1 is SGHTA and CDR2 is FQGNSA. The CDR3 region is CASSPTGGGNQPQHF. The CDR3, as DNA: TGTGCCAGCAGCCCCACAGGGGGCGGAAATCAGCCCCAGCATTTT.

The chain carries TRBV7-2 and TRBJ2-1, with TRBD1 identical over 8 bases. The CDR3 contains 15 residues. CDR1 SGHTA and CDR2 FQGNSA come from the germline V gene. J was trimmed by 2 bases and V by 5 bases; bases with no gene match: 5. The CDR3 loop reads CASSQTQGAYNEQFF. The CDR3 DNA reads as TGTGCCAGCAGCCAAACACAGGGGGCCTACAATGAGCAGTTCTTC. Drawing the rest from reference TRBV7-2 and TRBJ2-1, the complete variable domain is GAGVSQSPSNKVTEKGKDVELRCDPISGHTALYWYRQSLGQGLEFLIYFQGNSAPDKSGLPSDRFSAERTGGSVSTLTIQRTQQEDSAVYLCASSQTQGAYNEQFFGPGTRLTVL.

Many counts were recorded for this clone. V usage is TRBV7-9 and J usage is TRBJ2-3; D remains unclear. Trimming shortened V by 5 bases and J by 1 base, and 10 bases separated the two germline ends. CDR3 length: 14 residues. Per the germline V gene, CDR1 is SEHNR and CDR2 is FQNEAQ (reference sequence). DNA for the CDR3: TGTGCCAGCAGCACCGGTGGAGGCACAGATACGCAGTATTTT. Translation: CASSTGGGTDTQYF. The whole variable domain, remainder taken from reference TRBV7-9 and TRBJ2-3, is DTGVSQNPRHKITKRGQNVTFRCDPISEHNRLYWYRQTLGQGPEFLTYFQNEAQLEKSRLLSDRFSAERPKGSFSTLEIQRTEQGDSAMYLCASSTGGGTDTQYFGPGTRLTVL.

The chain is built from TRBV7-9 and TRBJ1-2; possible D gene TRBD1, 6 bases. Germline V gene data show CDR1 as SEHNR and CDR2 as FQNEAQ (reference sequence). With 5 bases removed from V and 2 bases from J, the gap between germline ends came to 12 bases. CDR3 size: 14 residues. In DNA, the CDR3 is TGTGCCAGCAGCCGGACAGACCCCAACTATGGCTACACCTTC. Encoded protein: CASSRTDPNYGYTF.

This chain links TRBV5-5 with TRBJ2-1; no firm D call. Trimming took 4 bases from V and 8 from J, leaving 7 bases between them. CDR1 SGHKS and CDR2 YYEKEE come from the germline V gene (reference sequence). The CDR3 sequence is 11 residues long. DNA for the CDR3: TGTGCCAGCAGCACGGAGCATGAGCAGTTCTTC. Protein: CASSTEHEQFF. The variable domain in full, completed from reference TRBV5-5 and TRBJ2-1, reads DAGVTQSPTHLIKTRGQQVTLRCSPISGHKSVSWYQQVLGQGPQFIFQYYEKEERGRGNFPDRFSARQFPNYSSELNVNALLLGDSALYLCASSTEHEQFFGPGTRLTVL.

The chain is built from TRBV19 and TRBJ1-5, with D maybe TRBD1 (6 bases). The length of the CDR3 is 13 residues. Germline V gene lookup returns CDR1 LNHDA and CDR2 SQIVND (reference sequence). Trimming pared 3 bases from V and 9 bases from J, leaving 12 bases between. The CDR3 here is CASSISQGRPQHF. The CDR3 DNA reads TGTGCCAGTAGTATCAGTCAGGGGCGGCCCCAGCATTTT. The whole variable domain, remainder taken from reference TRBV19 and TRBJ1-5, is DGGITQSPKYLFRKEGQNVTLSCEQNLNHDAMYWYRQDPGQGLRLIYYSQIVNDFQKGDIAEGYSVSREKKESFPLTVTSAQKNPTAFYLCASSISQGRPQHFGDGTRLSIL.

The V call is TRBV5-1, the J call TRBJ1-1; TRBD1 is a possible D gene (6 bases). Germline V gene data show CDR1 as SGHRS and CDR2 as YFSETQ. The CDR3 contains 14 residues. Trimming stripped 4 bases from V and 5 bases from J, with 15 bases between. The CDR3 nucleotides are TGCGCCAGCAGCGCAACAGGGAGTGAGACTGAAGCTTTCTTT. This sequence encodes CASSATGSETEAFF.

The CDR3 sequence: CASSLEGHGNTIYF. CDR3 DNA sequence: TGTGCCAGCAGCTTGGAGGGGCACGGAAACACCATATATTTT. The chain is built from TRBV5-4 and TRBJ1-3; D is perhaps TRBD1 (5 bases). The CDR3 is 14 amino acids. Trimming took off 0 bases at V and 4 bases at J, with 8 bases between the two ends. Germline assignment: CDR1 SGHNT and CDR2 YYREEE (reference sequence). Full variable domain (remainder filled in from reference TRBV5-4 and TRBJ1-3): ETGVTQSPTHLIKTRGQQVTLRCSSQSGHNTVSWYQQALGQGPQFIFQYYREEENGRGNFPPRFSGLQFPNYSSELNVNALELDDSALYLCASSLEGHGNTIYFGEGSWLTVV.

This clone has a handful of counts. The J gene is TRBJ2-6, the V gene TRBV2; D unclear. This CDR3 has 15 amino acids. Trimming pared 2 bases from V and 0 bases from J, leaving 5 bases between. Germline assignment: CDR1 SNHLY and CDR2 FYNNEI. The CDR3 DNA is TGTGCCAGCAGTGAATTAACCTCTGGGGCCAACGTCCTGACTTTC. Protein sequence: CASSELTSGANVLTF.

This clone was seen a few times. The CDR3 sequence: CASSAGLGSYNEQFF. The DNA for the CDR3 is TGTGCCAGCAGCGCGGGACTAGGGTCCTACAATGAGCAGTTCTTC. The chain employs TRBV2 and TRBJ2-1; the match to TRBD2 covers 8 bases. The CDR3 is 15 residues long. Germline loops: CDR1 SNHLY, CDR2 FYNNEI. V shed 6 bases, J shed 1 base, and the junction held 5 bases outside the gene matches.